The TCR beta chain under discussion was sequenced for a study of blood T cell repertoires in COVID-19. Study summary: Sites in the United States, Italy and Spain provided acute and convalescent COVID-19 samples. T cells, B-cell-depleted T cells, or PBMCs supplied cDNA or gDNA.

Only in-frame clones appear in the TCRdb table, and some are missing; sequencing was by immunoSEQ multiplex PCR. The sample lists under 140,000 clones; nearly 90% were seen once. In its sample, this clone was seen once. This TCR derives from a human donor in a cohort sampled during active COVID-19. Sequencing input: peripheral blood.

This CDR3 is CASSPLHARQGIEFF. The CDR3 DNA sequence: TGTGCCAGCAGCCCCCTCCACGCCAGACAGGGGATAGAGTTCTTC. The chain recombines TRBV5-6 with TRBJ2-1, with 8 nucleotides matching TRBD1. CDR1 is SGHDT and CDR2 is YYEEEE in the germline V gene. The CDR3 sequence is 15 residues long. V trimming: 4 bases; J trimming: 14 bases; junction bases outside the gene matches: 17.